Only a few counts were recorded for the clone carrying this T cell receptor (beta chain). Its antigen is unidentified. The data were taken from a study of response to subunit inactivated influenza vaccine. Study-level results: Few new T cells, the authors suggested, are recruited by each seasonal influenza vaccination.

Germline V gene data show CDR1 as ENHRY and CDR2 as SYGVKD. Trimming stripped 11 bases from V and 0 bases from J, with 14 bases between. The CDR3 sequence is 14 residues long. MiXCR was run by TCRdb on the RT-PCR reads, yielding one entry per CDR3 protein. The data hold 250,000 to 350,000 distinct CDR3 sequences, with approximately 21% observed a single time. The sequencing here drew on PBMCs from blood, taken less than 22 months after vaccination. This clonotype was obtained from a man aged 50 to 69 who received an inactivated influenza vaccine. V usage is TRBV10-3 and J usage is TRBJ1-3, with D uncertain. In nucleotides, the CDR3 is TGTGCCGGCGGTGGGCAGCTCTCTGGAAACACCATATATTTT. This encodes CAGGGQLSGNTIYF.